These 30 T cell receptor beta chains share one sample of origin, sequenced in a study of cytomegalovirus exposure and HLA in healthy donors. A multiplex PCR was run with 60 Vbeta primers and 13 Jbeta primers. The repertoire was sequenced with immunoSEQ multiplex PCR; TCRdb's copy has only in-frame clones and lacks some. The sample lists approximately 97,000 clones; approximately 72% were seen once. The sequenced sample was PBMCs. These receptors were obtained from a woman aged 40 to 55 in good health and CMV-seropositive.

This clone was observed once. The V and J genes are TRBV28 and TRBJ2-1, with 10 bases fitting TRBD2. Germline V gene sequence: CDR1 MDHEN, CDR2 SYDVKM. This CDR3 is 18 amino acids long. Unmatched junction bases numbered 15, after V lost 5 bases and J lost 5 bases. The CDR3 DNA reads as TGTGCCAGCAGTATTCCCGCCCCTCTAGCGGGAGTCCACAATGAGCAGTTCTTC. Its protein is CASSIPAPLAGVHNEQFF. Supplemented by reference TRBV28 and TRBJ2-1, the full variable domain reads DVKVTQSSRYLVKRTGEKVFLECVQDMDHENMFWYRQDPGLGLRLIYFSYDVKMKEKGDIPEGYSVSREKKERFSLILESASTNQTSMYLCASSIPAPLAGVHNEQFFGPGTRLTVL.

The genes are TRBV2 and TRBJ2-7; 10 nucleotides line up with TRBD2. Germline lookup yields CDR1 SNHLY and CDR2 FYNNEI. The CDR3 sequence is 15 residues long. J was trimmed by 0 bases and V by 6 bases; bases with no gene match: 5. CDR3 nucleotide sequence: TGTGCCAGCAGGAGGACTAGCGGAGGCTCCTACGAGCAGTACTTC. This encodes CASRRTSGGSYEQYF.

This sequence joins TRBV30 and TRBJ2-1; TRBD2 might be the D (6 bases). The V end lost 1 base, the J end lost 0 bases, and 13 bases lay between the germline ends. CDR1 is GTSNPN, CDR2 SVGIG, per germline (reference sequence). CDR3 length: 16 residues. This CDR3 reads CAWSAPRDYSYNEQFF. DNA for the CDR3: TGTGCCTGGAGTGCGCCGCGGGATTACTCCTACAATGAGCAGTTCTTC.

The J gene is TRBJ2-3, the V gene TRBV28; D might be TRBD1 (5 bases). CDR3 length: 14 amino acids. Trimming took off 3 bases at V and 2 bases at J, with 9 bases between the two ends. Germline V CDR1 and CDR2: MDHEN, SYDVKM. The CDR3 DNA reads as TGTGCCAGCAGTTTTGCAGGGCCCACAGATACGCAGTATTTT. Translation: CASSFAGPTDTQYF.

The chain carries TRBV10-1 and TRBJ1-4; TRBD1 matches at 8 bases. This CDR3 comprises 15 residues. Germline V CDR1 and CDR2: WNHNN, SYGVQD (reference sequence). V gave up 0 bases and J gave up 6 bases; unmatched junction bases: 3. The CDR3 region has the DNA TGCGCCAGCAGTGAGTCGAAGACAGGGGATGAAAAACTGTTTTTT. Translating it yields CASSESKTGDEKLFF.

The chain combines TRBV18 with TRBJ1-1; the match to TRBD1 covers 8 bases. J was trimmed by 0 bases and V by 4 bases; bases with no gene match: 10. The CDR3 contains 17 residues. Germline CDR1 and CDR2: KGHSH and LQKENI. The CDR3 DNA reads as TGTGCCAGCTCACAAGGGGGACAGGCGCTCATGAACACTGAAGCTTTCTTT. This codes for CASSQGGQALMNTEAFF.

This chain links TRBV6-4 with TRBJ2-3; 10 bases map to TRBD2. V lost 6 bases and J lost 0; bases outside the gene matches: 3. This CDR3 is built from 15 residues. Germline loops: CDR1 MRHNA, CDR2 SNTAGT. This CDR3 reads CASRKTSGSTDTQYF. In DNA form, the CDR3 reads TGTGCCAGCAGGAAGACTAGCGGGAGCACAGATACGCAGTATTTT.

V gene TRBV4-1 combines with J gene TRBJ2-7; possible D gene TRBD2, 5 bases. CDR1 MGHRA and CDR2 YSYEKL come from the germline V gene. V lost 3 bases and J 3 bases, leaving 9 bases between the germline ends. The CDR3 is 13 residues long. The CDR3 bases are TGCGCCAGCAGCCAGTCGGGAAGCTACGAGCAGTACTTC. Translation gives CASSQSGSYEQYF.

The V and J genes are TRBV28 and TRBJ2-1; 14 bases line up with TRBD2. Germline-derived CDR1 and CDR2 are MDHEN and SYDVKM. J was trimmed by 7 bases and V by 3 bases; bases with no gene match: 8. The CDR3 sequence is 17 residues long. The CDR3 is CASSFSGTSGRGNEQFF. As DNA, the CDR3 is TGTGCCAGCAGTTTCTCCGGGACTAGCGGGAGAGGAAATGAGCAGTTCTTC.

The sample holds a few counts of this clone. The rearrangement links TRBV14 to TRBJ2-3; possible D gene TRBD2, 6 bases. The V gene's germline CDR1 is SGHDN and CDR2 FVKESK. The length of the CDR3 is 15 residues. V gave up 5 bases and J gave up 6 bases, with 18 bases separating them. DNA for the CDR3: TGTGCCAGCAGCGAAATCTTCGCGGGATCTGATACGCAGTATTTT. Translating gives CASSEIFAGSDTQYF. The complete variable domain, with remaining parts taken from reference TRBV14 and TRBJ2-3, reads EAGVTQFPSHSVIEKGQTVTLRCDPISGHDNLYWYRRVMGKEIKFLLHFVKESKQDESGMPNNRFLAERTGGTYSTLKVQPAELEDSGVYFCASSEIFAGSDTQYFGPGTRLTVL.

The genes are TRBV10-3 and TRBJ2-1, with TRBD1 matching 8 bases. The V gene end was trimmed by 4 bases and the J gene end by 9 bases; junction bases not matched to a gene: 11. Germline CDR1 ENHRY, CDR2 SYGVKD. This CDR3 is built from 15 residues. The CDR3 DNA follows: TGTGCCATCAGTGTTGGAGGACAGGGACGGGGTGAGCAGTTCTTC. It translates to CAISVGGQGRGEQFF.

This clone has just a few counts. The CDR3 spells CASSDSSEAPPGGYTF. CDR3 sequence (DNA): TGTGCCAGCAGTGACTCGAGTGAGGCACCGCCGGGTGGCTACACCTTC. This sequence joins TRBV6-4 and TRBJ1-2; D is undetermined. This CDR3 contains 16 residues. The V end was cut by 0 bases, the J end by 7 bases, with 18 bases between. Germline V gene sequence: CDR1 MRHNA, CDR2 SNTAGT.

The chain employs TRBV18 and TRBJ2-2, with D uncertain. Germline-derived CDR1 and CDR2 are KGHSH and LQKENI. This CDR3 spans 11 amino acids. The V end lost 3 bases, the J end lost 12 bases, and 8 bases lay between the germline ends. CDR3 protein: CASSPEIKLFF. CDR3 nucleotide sequence: TGTGCCAGCTCACCGGAGATCAAGCTGTTTTTT.

The CDR3 region has the DNA TGTGCCAGCAGTGCCATGACAGCGAACACTGAAGCTTTCTTT. Protein: CASSAMTANTEAFF. This chain links TRBV6-5 with TRBJ1-1; a possible D gene is TRBD1 (5 bases). Trimming removed 5 bases at V and 1 base at J, with 11 bases between. The CDR3 sequence is 14 residues long. The germline V gene encodes CDR1 MNHEY and CDR2 SVGAGI.

The CDR3 loop is CASNPSGRESYEQYF. CDR3 coding DNA: TGTGCCAGCAATCCGTCGGGGCGGGAGTCCTACGAGCAGTACTTC. The rearrangement links TRBV6-1 to TRBJ2-7, with TRBD2 matching over 7 bases. This CDR3 region has 15 residues. The junction had 10 bases not matched to a gene; V was cut back by 7 bases and J by 1 base. CDR1 is MNHNS, CDR2 SASEGT, per germline.

The V and J genes are TRBV29-1 and TRBJ2-7, with D maybe TRBD1 (5 bases). V shed 0 bases and J shed 0 bases, with 9 bases lying between them. This CDR3 comprises 14 residues. Per germline, CDR1 SQVTM and CDR2 ANQGSEA. CDR3 amino acids: CSVEDQDSSYEQYF. The CDR3, as DNA: TGCAGCGTTGAAGATCAAGACAGCTCCTACGAGCAGTACTTC.

The rearrangement joins TRBV7-8 to TRBJ2-3; D is unresolved. The CDR3 totals 14 residues. Trimming left V 2 bases short and J 2 bases short, with 8 bases between. Germline V gene sequence: CDR1 SGHVS, CDR2 FQNEAQ. This CDR3 is CASSLTPDTDTQYF. CDR3 nucleotide sequence: TGTGCCAGCAGCTTAACGCCAGACACAGATACGCAGTATTTT.

This sequence joins TRBV27 and TRBJ2-1; 10 bases match TRBD2. This CDR3 spans 17 amino acids. Germline V CDR1 and CDR2: MNHEY, SMNVEV (reference sequence). The trim removed 5 bases at V and 0 bases at J, leaving 7 bases unmatched. The CDR3 loop is CASSSGGERDSYNEQFF. The CDR3 DNA sequence: TGTGCCAGCAGTAGCGGGGGGGAGCGGGACTCCTACAATGAGCAGTTCTTC.

The V and J genes are TRBV7-8 and TRBJ2-7; the match to TRBD2 covers 13 bases. V trimming: 1 base; J trimming: 5 bases; junction bases outside the gene matches: 2. Germline V gene data show CDR1 as SGHVS and CDR2 as FQNEAQ. This CDR3 has 15 amino acids. CDR3 DNA sequence: TGTGCCAGCAGCTTAGGGACTAGCGGGAGCCACGAGCAGTACTTC. It codes for CASSLGTSGSHEQYF.

The chain couples TRBV30 to TRBJ2-2, with TRBD2 matching 8 bases. This CDR3 spans 15 amino acids. Germline CDR1 GTSNPN, CDR2 SVGIG (reference sequence). The junction had 1 base not matched to a gene; V was cut back by 0 bases and J by 1 base. The CDR3 coding sequence is TGTGCCTGGAGTGTACTAGCGGAGAACACCGGGGAGCTGTTTTTT. Translated, it gives CAWSVLAENTGELFF.

The chain recombines TRBV6-1 with TRBJ2-1, with 10 positions matching TRBD2. V was pared by 3 bases and J by 9 bases, with 5 bases of the junction left unmatched. The CDR3 sequence is 14 residues long. CDR1 is MNHNS and CDR2 is SASEGT in the germline V gene. The CDR3 protein is CASSDGLAEFEQFF. The CDR3 bases are TGTGCCAGCAGTGATGGACTAGCGGAGTTTGAGCAGTTCTTC.

The chain links TRBV5-4 to TRBJ1-2; 7 positions match TRBD1. The trim removed 3 bases at V and 4 bases at J, leaving 3 bases unmatched. The CDR3 runs 13 residues. The germline V gene has CDR1 SGHNT and CDR2 YYREEE (reference sequence). In nucleotides, the CDR3 is TGTGCCAGCAGCTCGGGACAGATCTATGGCTACACCTTC. Translated: CASSSGQIYGYTF.

The rearrangement links TRBV7-9 to TRBJ2-7, with D possibly TRBD2 on 5 matching bases. V was clipped by 0 bases and J by 5 bases, with 11 bases between them. The CDR3 runs 14 residues. Germline V lookup: CDR1 SEHNR, CDR2 FQNEAQ (reference sequence). DNA for the CDR3: TGTGCCAGCAGCTTAGCGGGAGTTTGGCACGAGCAGTACTTC. It specifies CASSLAGVWHEQYF.

This chain uses TRBV12-5 with TRBJ2-7; TRBD2 matches 8 bases. The trim removed 5 bases at V and 5 bases at J, leaving 8 bases unmatched. Germline CDR1 and CDR2: LGHNT and FRNRAP. This CDR3 has 14 amino acids. The CDR3 region is CASGITGGGNEQYF. In DNA, the CDR3 is TGTGCTAGTGGTATAACGGGAGGGGGGAACGAGCAGTACTTC.

This clone was counted between two and nine times. The J gene is TRBJ1-1, the V gene TRBV6-6; 7 bases match TRBD1. V trimming: 7 bases; J trimming: 1 base; junction bases outside the gene matches: 9. This CDR3 comprises 15 residues. Germline values: CDR1 MNHNY, CDR2 SVGAGI (reference sequence). The DNA for the CDR3 is TGTGCCAGCATAAACCTTGGACAGGCGAACACTGAAGCTTTCTTT. This codes for CASINLGQANTEAFF.

This rearrangement joins TRBV15 to TRBJ1-1; possibly TRBD1 for D (5 bases). Trimming removed 0 bases at V and 2 bases at J, with 10 bases between. CDR1 and CDR2 (germline): LNHNV, YYDKDF (reference sequence). The CDR3 has 15 amino acids. DNA of the CDR3: TGTGCCACCAGCAGAGAATACGGGACTAACACTGAAGCTTTCTTT. The encoded protein is CATSREYGTNTEAFF.

The chain uses TRBV10-3 and TRBJ2-2, with TRBD1 matching 7 bases. CDR1 is ENHRY, CDR2 SYGVKD, per germline. Trimming took 9 bases from V and 7 from J; bases not matched to a gene: 8. There are 13 residues in the CDR3. CDR3 loop: CAIRDRAGGELFF. CDR3 in DNA: TGTGCCATACGAGACAGGGCGGGCGGGGAGCTGTTTTTT.

The chain uses TRBV6-1 and TRBJ1-3; D is ambiguous. V was clipped by 8 bases and J by 0 bases, with 14 bases between them. Per germline, CDR1 MNHNS and CDR2 SASEGT. The length of the CDR3 is 15 residues. Written as DNA, the CDR3 is TGTGCCAGCGGCGGAGCTGGAGGCTCTGGAAACACCATATATTTT. It encodes CASGGAGGSGNTIYF.

The chain employs TRBV7-2 and TRBJ2-3; TRBD2 aligns across 7 bases. J lost 2 bases, V lost 4 bases, and 12 bases had no gene match. The CDR3 has 17 amino acids. Germline CDR1 SGHTA, CDR2 FQGNSA. The CDR3 region is CASSYRLSGTTTDTQYF. In DNA, the CDR3 is TGTGCCAGCAGCTATAGACTTTCCGGGACTACCACAGATACGCAGTATTTT.

For the CDR3, the DNA is TGCAGCGCCGCAGGGACTAGCGAGTACAATGAGCAGTTCTTC. Its translation is CSAAGTSEYNEQFF. The chain couples TRBV29-1 to TRBJ2-1, with 10 bases aligning to TRBD2. Germline loops: CDR1 SQVTM, CDR2 ANQGSEA. CDR3 length equals 14 residues. V shed 7 bases, J shed 4 bases, and the junction held 7 bases outside the gene matches.